The 5 T cell receptor beta chains reported below all come from one sample, sequenced in a study of T cells in Graves' hyperthyroidism and ophthalmopathy. Amplification of TCR beta CDR3 regions was performed using RNA transcripts as template. The HTBI primer set was used in a first-round RT-PCR of the TCR CDR3. TCRdb reprocessed the multiplex PCR reads via MiXCR and lists one record per CDR3 protein. Here the sample spans hundreds of thousands of distinct CDR3 sequences, around 17% being singletons. Sequenced input: blood. All receptors derive from a woman younger than 35 with Graves' ophthalmopathy.

This clonotype was seen only a few times. The chain employs TRBV6-1 and TRBJ2-7, with TRBD1 as a possible D gene (5 bases). Per the germline V gene, CDR1 is MNHNS and CDR2 is SASEGT. Trimming shortened V by 0 bases and J by 1 base, and 13 bases separated the two germline ends. The CDR3 sequence is 16 residues long. The CDR3 sequence: CASSEAETDFSYEQYF. In DNA, the CDR3 is TGTGCCAGCAGTGAAGCGGAGACAGATTTTTCCTACGAGCAGTACTTC.

J is TRBJ1-2 and V is TRBV28; D remains unclear. The length of the CDR3 is 14 residues. In germline, CDR1 is MDHEN, CDR2 SYDVKM. V lost 6 bases to trimming and J lost 1 base, with 12 bases between them. CDR3 nucleotides: TGTGCCAGCAGCCCTGGGCGGAGTAACTATGGCTACACCTTC. This sequence encodes CASSPGRSNYGYTF.

This clonotype has a count of ten or more. The rearrangement uses TRBV5-5 and TRBJ1-2, with TRBD1 matching over 9 bases. The CDR3 consists of 14 residues. Trimming took 4 bases from V and 3 from J; bases not matched to a gene: 4. Per germline, CDR1 SGHKS and CDR2 YYEKEE (reference sequence). CDR3 sequence: CASSQTGGDYGYTF. The CDR3 DNA is TGTGCCAGCAGCCAGACAGGGGGTGACTATGGCTACACCTTC.

This clonotype has a count of ten or more. The rearrangement joins TRBV11-2 to TRBJ2-2; 7 positions agree with TRBD1. Trimming cost V 5 bases and J 6 bases; bases outside gene matches: 9. The germline V gene has CDR1 SGHAT and CDR2 FQNNGV. The CDR3 totals 15 residues. CDR3 DNA sequence: TGTGCCAGCAGCAAGGGGGCAGGGGTTTCCGGGGAGCTGTTTTTT. Protein sequence: CASSKGAGVSGELFF.

This clonotype occurred many times. The chain is built from TRBV24-1 and TRBJ2-1; TRBD2 matches 11 bases. V dropped 3 bases and J dropped 0; count of bases not matched to a gene: 9. The CDR3 is 19 residues long. Germline CDR1 is KGHDR and CDR2 is SFDVKD. The CDR3 bases are TGTGCCACCAGTGATGCGGCCACTAGCGGGGGTCGCTCCTACAATGAGCAGTTCTTC. Residues: CATSDAATSGGRSYNEQFF.